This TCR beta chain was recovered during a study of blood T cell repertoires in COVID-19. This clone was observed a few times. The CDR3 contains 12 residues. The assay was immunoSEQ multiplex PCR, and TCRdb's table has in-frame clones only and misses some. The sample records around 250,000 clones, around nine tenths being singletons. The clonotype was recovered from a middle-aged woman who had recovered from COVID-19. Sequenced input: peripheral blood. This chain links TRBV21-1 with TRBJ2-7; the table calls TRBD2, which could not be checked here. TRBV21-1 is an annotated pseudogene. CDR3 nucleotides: TGTGCCAGCAGCAAGGGGAGGGGAGAGCAGTACTTC. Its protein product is CASSKGRGEQYF.